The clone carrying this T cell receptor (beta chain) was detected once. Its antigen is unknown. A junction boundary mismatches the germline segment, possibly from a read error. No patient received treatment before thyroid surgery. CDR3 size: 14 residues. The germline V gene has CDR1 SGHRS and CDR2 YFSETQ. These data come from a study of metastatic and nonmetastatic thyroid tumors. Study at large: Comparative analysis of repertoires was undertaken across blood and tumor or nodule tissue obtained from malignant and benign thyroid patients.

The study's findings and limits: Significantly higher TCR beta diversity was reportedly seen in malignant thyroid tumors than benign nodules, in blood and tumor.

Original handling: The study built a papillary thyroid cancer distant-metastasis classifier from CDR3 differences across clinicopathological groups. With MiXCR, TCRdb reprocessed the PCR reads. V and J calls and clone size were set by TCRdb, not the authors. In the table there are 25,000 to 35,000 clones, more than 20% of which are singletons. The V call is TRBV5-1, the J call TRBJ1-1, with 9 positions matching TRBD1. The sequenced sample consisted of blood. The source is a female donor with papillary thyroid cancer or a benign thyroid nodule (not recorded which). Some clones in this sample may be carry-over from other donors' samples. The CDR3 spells CASSGDRATTDAFF. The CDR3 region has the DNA TGCGCCAGCAGCGGGGACAGGGCGACGACTGATGCTTTCTTT.